This note documents a single TCR beta chain sequence. This specimen comes from a study of CD8 T cells in Susac syndrome. The CDR3 is made up of 14 amino acids. V lost 2 bases and J 8 bases, leaving 15 bases between the germline ends. Reverse transcription of about 0.5 to 1 ug RNA was carried out with random hexamers. TCRdb itself ran the immunoSEQ multiplex PCR reads through MiXCR, one entry per CDR3 protein. The sample shows 180,000 or so distinct CDR3 sequences, about 93% of them seen only once. The chain uses TRBV12-3 or TRBV12-4 and TRBJ1-2, with a weak D call TRBD1 (5 bases). The sequencing input was CD4+ T cells from PBMCs. The clonotype comes from a human donor in good health. The CDR3 protein is CASSLFSGGEGYTF. CDR3 DNA sequence: TGTGCCAGCAGTTTATTTTCCGGGGGGGAAGGCTACACCTTC.